The rows below give T cell receptor beta chains drawn from one sample of a study of OX40 agonist ivuxolimab in advanced cancers. Method: immunoSEQ multiplex PCR; TCRdb's copy keeps in-frame clones and lacks some. The sample records fewer than 100,000 clones, approximately 80% being singletons. The sample in question was CD4+ or CD8+ T cells sorted from blood, obtained in a trial of the OX40 agonist ivuxolimab. Receptors were obtained from an adult with an advanced solid tumor such as melanoma, head and neck, liver or kidney cancer. The CDR3 runs from the conserved cysteine through the conserved F or W. The order of the fields is V gene, D gene, clone size, J gene, CDR3 protein, CDR3 DNA. A D gene is named only where the DNA matches it firmly. Expanded clones get a size class; other rows say once, few or many, or leave the size out.

V gene: TRBV28; D gene: TRBD2; clone size: NA; J gene: TRBJ2-1; CDR3 protein: CASTRLAGTSGGQFF; CDR3 DNA: TGTGCCAGCACCAGACTAGCGGGCACGTCAGGCGGGCAGTTCTTC
V gene: TRBV6-5; D gene: TRBD2; clone size: NA; J gene: TRBJ2-1; CDR3 protein: CASSITSVSYNEQFF; CDR3 DNA: TGTGCCAGCAGCATAACTAGCGTTTCCTACAATGAGCAGTTCTTC
V gene: TRBV4-2; D gene: NA; clone size: NA; J gene: TRBJ1-2; CDR3 protein: CASSSSGNYGYTF; CDR3 DNA: TGTGCCAGCAGCAGTTCAGGGAACTATGGCTACACCTTC
V gene: TRBV6-1; D gene: NA; clone size: NA; J gene: TRBJ2-1; CDR3 protein: CASSDSNLWRKKYNEQFF; CDR3 DNA: TGTGCCAGCAGTGATTCAAACTTATGGCGGAAGAAGTACAATGAGCAGTTCTTC
V gene: TRBV19; D gene: NA; clone size: NA; J gene: TRBJ1-2; CDR3 protein: CASSLTRVVHGYTF; CDR3 DNA: TGTGCCAGTAGTCTCACGAGGGTGGTGCATGGCTACACCTTC
V gene: TRBV6-1; D gene: NA; clone size: NA; J gene: TRBJ2-7; CDR3 protein: CASSEASGYEQYF; CDR3 DNA: TGTGCCAGCAGTGAAGCATCCGGGTACGAGCAGTACTTC
V gene: TRBV28; D gene: NA; clone size: few; J gene: TRBJ1-6; CDR3 protein: CASTTSSYNSPLHF; CDR3 DNA: TGTGCCAGCACTACAAGCTCCTATAATTCACCCCTCCACTTT
V gene: TRBV14; D gene: TRBD2; clone size: NA; J gene: TRBJ2-5; CDR3 protein: CASSRAGGQETQYF; CDR3 DNA: TGTGCCAGCAGCCGAGCGGGGGGGCAAGAGACCCAGTACTTC
V gene: TRBV5-6; D gene: NA; clone size: NA; J gene: TRBJ1-1; CDR3 protein: CASSFTQTEAFF; CDR3 DNA: TGTGCCAGCAGCTTTACACAGACTGAAGCTTTCTTT
V gene: TRBV11-2; D gene: TRBD1; clone size: NA; J gene: TRBJ2-6; CDR3 protein: CASSPGQDSSGANVLTF; CDR3 DNA: TGTGCCAGCAGCCCGGGACAGGATAGCTCTGGGGCCAACGTCCTGACTTTC
V gene: TRBV7-9; D gene: TRBD1; clone size: NA; J gene: TRBJ1-5; CDR3 protein: CASSPGGNQPQHF; CDR3 DNA: TGTGCCAGCAGCCCAGGGGGTAATCAGCCCCAGCATTTT
V gene: TRBV21-1; D gene: NA; clone size: NA; J gene: TRBJ2-5; CDR3 protein: CASSPPKISGRARETQYF; CDR3 DNA: TGTGCCAGCAGCCCACCGAAAATTAGCGGGAGGGCACGGGAGACCCAGTACTTC
V gene: TRBV5-1; D gene: TRBD1; clone size: NA; J gene: TRBJ1-4; CDR3 protein: CASSWGDRANEKLFF; CDR3 DNA: TGCGCCAGCAGCTGGGGGGACAGGGCTAATGAAAAACTGTTTTTT
V gene: TRBV5-8; D gene: NA; clone size: NA; J gene: TRBJ1-2; CDR3 protein: CASSLEGGRGLVVTF; CDR3 DNA: TGTGCCAGCAGCTTGGAGGGTGGCAGGGGACTTGTCGTCACCTTC
V gene: TRBV4-2; D gene: TRBD1; clone size: NA; J gene: TRBJ2-1; CDR3 protein: CASSHQDRGFGYNEQFF; CDR3 DNA: TGTGCCAGCAGCCACCAGGACAGGGGTTTCGGGTACAATGAGCAGTTCTTC
V gene: TRBV5-6; D gene: TRBD2; clone size: NA; J gene: TRBJ2-1; CDR3 protein: CASSFSGRPFFYNEQFF; CDR3 DNA: TGTGCCAGCAGCTTTAGCGGGAGGCCGTTTTTCTACAATGAGCAGTTCTTC
V gene: TRBV18; D gene: TRBD1; clone size: NA; J gene: TRBJ2-5; CDR3 protein: CASSPQLGQGGETQYF; CDR3 DNA: TGTGCCAGCTCACCGCAGCTGGGACAGGGGGGAGAGACCCAGTACTTC
V gene: TRBV9; D gene: NA; clone size: once; J gene: TRBJ1-5; CDR3 protein: CASSSGGRGFNQPQHF; CDR3 DNA: TGTGCCAGCAGCTCCGGGGGCAGGGGCTTCAATCAGCCCCAGCATTTT
V gene: TRBV10-3; D gene: NA; clone size: NA; J gene: TRBJ2-3; CDR3 protein: CAISFQSTDTQYF; CDR3 DNA: TGTGCCATCAGTTTCCAGAGCACAGATACGCAGTATTTT
V gene: TRBV7-7; D gene: TRBD2; clone size: NA; J gene: TRBJ2-5; CDR3 protein: CASSLSGGRETQYF; CDR3 DNA: TGTGCCAGCAGCTTAAGCGGGGGTCGGGAGACCCAGTACTTC
V gene: TRBV15; D gene: NA; clone size: NA; J gene: TRBJ2-5; CDR3 protein: CATSRDRGQETQYF; CDR3 DNA: TGTGCCACCAGCAGAGATCGGGGTCAAGAGACCCAGTACTTC
V gene: TRBV6-1; D gene: NA; clone size: NA; J gene: TRBJ2-5; CDR3 protein: CASSVAGLTEETQYF; CDR3 DNA: TGTGCCAGCAGTGTAGCAGGGCTGACGGAAGAGACCCAGTACTTC
V gene: TRBV7-2; D gene: NA; clone size: NA; J gene: TRBJ2-5; CDR3 protein: CASSLNRAGETQYF; CDR3 DNA: TGTGCCAGCAGCTTAAACAGGGCTGGGGAGACCCAGTACTTC
V gene: TRBV2; D gene: NA; clone size: NA; J gene: TRBJ2-5; CDR3 protein: CASSMRGWVGETQYF; CDR3 DNA: TGTGCCAGCTCCATGCGGGGCTGGGTGGGGGAGACCCAGTACTTC
V gene: TRBV19; D gene: TRBD1; clone size: NA; J gene: TRBJ1-1; CDR3 protein: CASAEGGAGTEAFF; CDR3 DNA: TGTGCCAGCGCCGAAGGGGGCGCCGGGACTGAAGCTTTCTTT
V gene: TRBV7-2; D gene: TRBD1; clone size: NA; J gene: TRBJ1-5; CDR3 protein: CASSKQGAGQPQHF; CDR3 DNA: TGTGCCAGCAGTAAACAGGGGGCCGGGCAGCCCCAGCATTTT
V gene: TRBV12-5; D gene: NA; clone size: NA; J gene: TRBJ2-5; CDR3 protein: CASGIGHRRETQYF; CDR3 DNA: TGTGCTAGTGGGATAGGACACCGACGGGAGACCCAGTACTTC
V gene: TRBV5-4; D gene: NA; clone size: once; J gene: TRBJ2-2; CDR3 protein: CASSSGHLNTGELFF; CDR3 DNA: TGTGCCAGCAGCTCCGGACACTTGAACACCGGGGAGCTGTTTTTT
V gene: TRBV7-9; D gene: NA; clone size: NA; J gene: TRBJ1-1; CDR3 protein: CASSDIRDGTEAFF; CDR3 DNA: TGTGCCAGCAGCGACATCCGGGACGGCACTGAAGCTTTCTTT
V gene: TRBV18; D gene: NA; clone size: NA; J gene: TRBJ2-2; CDR3 protein: CASSLGTGKNGELFF; CDR3 DNA: TGTGCCAGCTCCCTCGGGACGGGGAAGAACGGGGAGCTGTTTTTT
V gene: TRBV6-5; D gene: NA; clone size: NA; J gene: TRBJ2-2; CDR3 protein: CASSSDRPTGELFF; CDR3 DNA: TGTGCCAGCAGTTCGGACAGACCCACCGGGGAGCTGTTTTTT
V gene: TRBV7-2; D gene: TRBD1; clone size: NA; J gene: TRBJ1-3; CDR3 protein: CASRPRGQGVGNTIYF; CDR3 DNA: TGTGCCAGCAGGCCGAGAGGACAGGGGGTGGGAAACACCATATATTTT
V gene: TRBV10-3; D gene: NA; clone size: NA; J gene: TRBJ2-3; CDR3 protein: CAISGFEDTQYF; CDR3 DNA: TGTGCCATCAGTGGGTTCGAAGATACGCAGTATTTT
V gene: TRBV7-6; D gene: NA; clone size: NA; J gene: TRBJ1-3; CDR3 protein: CASSTRTDNTIYF; CDR3 DNA: TGTGCCAGCAGCACTCGGACAGATAACACCATATATTTT
V gene: TRBV7-9; D gene: TRBD1; clone size: NA; J gene: TRBJ1-4; CDR3 protein: CASGNRGGSEKLFF; CDR3 DNA: TGTGCCAGCGGAAACAGGGGAGGGAGTGAAAAACTGTTTTTT
V gene: TRBV6-6; D gene: TRBD2; clone size: NA; J gene: TRBJ2-5; CDR3 protein: CASSYPSGGAKTQYF; CDR3 DNA: TGTGCCAGCAGTTACCCCAGCGGGGGGGCGAAGACCCAGTACTTC
V gene: TRBV7-9; D gene: TRBD1; clone size: NA; J gene: TRBJ1-1; CDR3 protein: CASSFRPGGAGTEAFF; CDR3 DNA: TGTGCCAGCAGCTTTCGACCAGGGGGCGCGGGCACTGAAGCTTTCTTT
V gene: TRBV29-1; D gene: NA; clone size: NA; J gene: TRBJ2-5; CDR3 protein: CSVLSGETQYF; CDR3 DNA: TGCAGCGTTTTAAGCGGAGAGACCCAGTACTTC
V gene: TRBV7-2; D gene: NA; clone size: once; J gene: TRBJ2-7; CDR3 protein: CASSLAGTPQQYF; CDR3 DNA: TGTGCCAGCAGCTTAGCGGGAACCCCGCAGCAGTACTTC
V gene: TRBV9; D gene: NA; clone size: NA; J gene: TRBJ2-1; CDR3 protein: CASSGGSREQFF; CDR3 DNA: TGTGCCAGCAGCGGGGGTTCGAGGGAGCAGTTCTTC
V gene: TRBV19; D gene: NA; clone size: NA; J gene: TRBJ2-5; CDR3 protein: CASSIRSGKAQETQYF; CDR3 DNA: TGTGCCAGTAGTATAAGGTCAGGGAAGGCGCAAGAGACCCAGTACTTC
V gene: TRBV2; D gene: NA; clone size: NA; J gene: TRBJ2-2; CDR3 protein: CASMRQMNTGELFF; CDR3 DNA: TGTGCCAGCATGCGGCAGATGAACACCGGGGAGCTGTTTTTT
V gene: TRBV7-7; D gene: NA; clone size: NA; J gene: TRBJ1-5; CDR3 protein: CASSPRDLNQPQHF; CDR3 DNA: TGTGCCAGCAGCCCAAGGGACCTTAATCAGCCCCAGCATTTT
V gene: TRBV5-4; D gene: NA; clone size: NA; J gene: TRBJ1-1; CDR3 protein: CASSLEGRNTEAFF; CDR3 DNA: TGTGCCAGCAGCTTGGAGGGCCGGAACACTGAAGCTTTCTTT
V gene: TRBV5-1; D gene: TRBD1; clone size: NA; J gene: TRBJ2-1; CDR3 protein: CASSLQGAQHNEQFF; CDR3 DNA: TGCGCCAGCAGCCTACAGGGGGCTCAGCACAATGAGCAGTTCTTC
V gene: TRBV7-2; D gene: NA; clone size: NA; J gene: TRBJ2-3; CDR3 protein: CASSLDLSTDTQYF; CDR3 DNA: TGTGCCAGCAGCCTCGACCTCAGCACAGATACGCAGTATTTT
V gene: TRBV19; D gene: NA; clone size: NA; J gene: TRBJ2-1; CDR3 protein: CASSIDLGGRSYEQFF; CDR3 DNA: TGTGCCAGTAGTATAGATCTAGGGGGGCGTTCGTATGAGCAGTTCTTC
V gene: TRBV6-5; D gene: TRBD2; clone size: once; J gene: TRBJ2-3; CDR3 protein: CASSERGRTDTQYF; CDR3 DNA: TGTGCCAGCAGTGAGCGGGGGCGCACAGATACGCAGTATTTT
V gene: TRBV7-2; D gene: TRBD2; clone size: NA; J gene: TRBJ2-5; CDR3 protein: CASSSGLAGETQYF; CDR3 DNA: TGTGCCAGCAGCTCGGGACTAGCGGGGGAGACCCAGTACTTC
V gene: TRBV5-1; D gene: NA; clone size: NA; J gene: TRBJ1-5; CDR3 protein: CASSIDSPNQPQHF; CDR3 DNA: TGCGCCAGCAGCATCGACAGTCCCAATCAGCCCCAGCATTTT
V gene: TRBV9; D gene: NA; clone size: NA; J gene: TRBJ1-4; CDR3 protein: CASSTGPREKLFF; CDR3 DNA: TGTGCCAGCAGCACTGGCCCTAGAGAAAAACTGTTTTTT
V gene: TRBV18; D gene: NA; clone size: NA; J gene: TRBJ1-1; CDR3 protein: CASSRGQQNEAFF; CDR3 DNA: TGTGCCAGCTCAAGAGGACAACAAAATGAAGCTTTCTTT
V gene: TRBV21-1; D gene: NA; clone size: NA; J gene: TRBJ1-2; CDR3 protein: CASSKDLPNYGYTF; CDR3 DNA: TGTGCCAGCAGCAAAGACTTACCGAACTATGGCTACACCTTC
V gene: TRBV7-8; D gene: TRBD1; clone size: NA; J gene: TRBJ2-7; CDR3 protein: CASSLGDRDTYEQYF; CDR3 DNA: TGTGCCAGCAGCTTAGGGGACAGGGATACCTACGAGCAGTACTTC
V gene: TRBV5-1; D gene: TRBD1; clone size: NA; J gene: TRBJ1-2; CDR3 protein: CASSLSGTGVQANYGYTF; CDR3 DNA: TGCGCCAGCAGCTTGTCCGGGACAGGGGTTCAAGCTAACTATGGCTACACCTTC
V gene: TRBV30; D gene: NA; clone size: NA; J gene: TRBJ1-2; CDR3 protein: CAWSQSVGGYTF; CDR3 DNA: TGTGCCTGGAGCCAATCGGTGGGGGGCTACACCTTC
V gene: TRBV7-8; D gene: NA; clone size: NA; J gene: TRBJ2-3; CDR3 protein: CASSQDSTDTQYF; CDR3 DNA: TGTGCCAGCAGCCAGGACAGCACAGATACGCAGTATTTT
V gene: TRBV6-5; D gene: NA; clone size: NA; J gene: TRBJ1-2; CDR3 protein: CASSSLGTVANYGYTF; CDR3 DNA: TGTGCCAGCAGTTCCCTAGGGACCGTCGCTAACTATGGCTACACCTTC
V gene: TRBV5-1; D gene: NA; clone size: once; J gene: TRBJ1-1; CDR3 protein: CASSLAGPGGTEAFF; CDR3 DNA: TGCGCCAGCAGCTTGGCCGGGCCCGGGGGCACTGAAGCTTTCTTT
V gene: TRBV19; D gene: NA; clone size: NA; J gene: TRBJ2-3; CDR3 protein: CASNGRTPTDTQYF; CDR3 DNA: TGTGCCAGTAATGGGAGAACCCCCACAGATACGCAGTATTTT